The table lists the clone carrying this T cell receptor beta chain with a few counts. Its antigen is not known. Staff drew roughly 10 milliliters of peripheral blood from each donor. This CDR3 is 12 amino acids long. Germline CDR1 is SGDLS and CDR2 is YYNGEE. V lost 0 bases and J 7 bases, leaving 5 bases between the germline ends. This specimen belongs to a study of blood T cells in healthy people across ages. Combining a sample-barcoded 5' primer with a J-beta primer mix, a second PCR ran for roughly 6 to 12 cycles. All samples gave at least 2.5 million CDR3-containing paired-end reads. TCRdb passed the 5' RACE reads through MiXCR, listing each CDR3 protein once. The repertoire includes around 1.1 million distinct CDR3 sequences, 30% to 40% of them detected once, and around 14% sits in the top ten. Study-wide results and limits: Leaving the PBMCs unsorted stopped any conclusive comparison of naive versus antigen-experienced cells.

The receptor was derived from a man aged 18 to 30 in good health. The sequencing input was blood. The chain links TRBV9 to TRBJ2-1, with D unclear. CDR3 in amino acids: CASSVGRNEQFF. The DNA of the CDR3 is TGTGCCAGCAGCGTAGGAAGGAATGAGCAGTTCTTC.